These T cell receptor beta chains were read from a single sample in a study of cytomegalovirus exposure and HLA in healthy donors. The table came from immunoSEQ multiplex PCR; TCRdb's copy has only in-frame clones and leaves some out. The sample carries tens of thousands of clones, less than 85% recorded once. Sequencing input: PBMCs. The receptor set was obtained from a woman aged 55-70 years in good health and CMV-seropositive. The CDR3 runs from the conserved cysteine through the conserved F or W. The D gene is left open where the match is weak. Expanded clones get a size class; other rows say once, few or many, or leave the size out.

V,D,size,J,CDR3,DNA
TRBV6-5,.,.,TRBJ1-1,CASSSRSEAFF,TGTGCCAGCAGTTCTCGGTCGGAAGCTTTCTTT
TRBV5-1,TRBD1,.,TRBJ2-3,CASSGQGALTDTQYF,TGCGCCAGCAGCGGACAGGGGGCCCTCACAGATACGCAGTATTTT
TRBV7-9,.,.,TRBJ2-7,CASSFRPRGGNGYEQYF,TGTGCCAGCAGTTTTAGACCCCGGGGTGGTAACGGCTACGAGCAGTACTTC
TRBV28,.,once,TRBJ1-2,CASSIEVVDGYTF,TGTGCCAGCAGTATCGAGGTAGTCGATGGCTACACCTTC
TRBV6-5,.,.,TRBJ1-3,CASRRPEISGNTIYF,TGTGCCAGCAGGCGCCCCGAGATCTCTGGAAACACCATATATTTT
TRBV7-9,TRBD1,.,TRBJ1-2,CASRPGADRGYSGYTF,TGTGCCAGCAGACCCGGGGCCGACAGGGGGTACTCTGGCTACACCTTC
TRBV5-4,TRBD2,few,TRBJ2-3,CASSWGTTTDTQYF,TGTGCCAGCAGCTGGGGGACTACTACAGATACGCAGTATTTT
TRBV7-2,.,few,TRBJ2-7,CASSPVNFGQIHEQYF,TGTGCCAGCAGCCCAGTCAATTTCGGACAGATCCACGAGCAGTACTTC
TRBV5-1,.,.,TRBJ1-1,CASSLDKLRDWTEAFF,TGCGCCAGCAGCTTGGATAAGTTGAGGGATTGGACTGAAGCTTTCTTT
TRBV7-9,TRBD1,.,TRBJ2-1,CSSSLRGRGSSYNEQFF,TGTTCCAGCAGCCTCAGGGGGCGGGGAAGCTCCTACAATGAGCAGTTCTTC
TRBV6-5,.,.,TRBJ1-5,CASSYRGSNQPQHF,TGTGCCAGCAGTTACAGGGGAAGCAATCAGCCCCAGCATTTT